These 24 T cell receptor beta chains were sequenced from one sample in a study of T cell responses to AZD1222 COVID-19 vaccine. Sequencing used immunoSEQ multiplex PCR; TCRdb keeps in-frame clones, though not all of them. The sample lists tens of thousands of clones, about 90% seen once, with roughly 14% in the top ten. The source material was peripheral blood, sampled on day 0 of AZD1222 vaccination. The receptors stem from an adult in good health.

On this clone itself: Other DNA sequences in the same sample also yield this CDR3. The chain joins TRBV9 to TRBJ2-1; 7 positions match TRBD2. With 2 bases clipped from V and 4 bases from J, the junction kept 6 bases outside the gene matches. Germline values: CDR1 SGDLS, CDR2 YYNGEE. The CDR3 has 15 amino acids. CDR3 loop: CASSVGGSIYNEQFF. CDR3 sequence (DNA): TGTGCCAGCAGCGTCGGCGGGAGTATATACAATGAGCAGTTCTTC.

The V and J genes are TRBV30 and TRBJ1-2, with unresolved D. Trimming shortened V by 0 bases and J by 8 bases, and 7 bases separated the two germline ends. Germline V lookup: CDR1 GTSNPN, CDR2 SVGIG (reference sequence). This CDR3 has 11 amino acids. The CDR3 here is CAWSVNGGYTF. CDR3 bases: TGTGCCTGGAGTGTAAACGGAGGCTACACCTTC.

The CDR3 sequence is CASSDGLYGYTF. CDR3 nucleotide sequence: TGTGCCAGCAGTGACGGACTTTATGGCTACACCTTC. This chain connects TRBV12-3 or TRBV12-4 to TRBJ1-2; D gene uncertain. This CDR3 is 12 amino acids long. V was cut by 5 bases and J by 5 bases, with 9 bases left in between.

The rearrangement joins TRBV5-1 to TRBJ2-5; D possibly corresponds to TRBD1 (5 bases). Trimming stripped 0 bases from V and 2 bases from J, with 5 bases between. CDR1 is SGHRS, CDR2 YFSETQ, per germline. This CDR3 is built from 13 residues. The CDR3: CASSLGQQETQYF. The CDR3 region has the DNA TGCGCCAGCAGCTTGGGACAGCAAGAGACCCAGTACTTC.

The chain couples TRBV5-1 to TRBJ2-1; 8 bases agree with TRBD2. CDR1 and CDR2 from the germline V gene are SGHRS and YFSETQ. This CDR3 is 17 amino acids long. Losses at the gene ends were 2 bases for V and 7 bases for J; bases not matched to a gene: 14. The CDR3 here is CASSLMIAGGRSNEQFF. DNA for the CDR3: TGCGCCAGCAGCTTAATGATTGCGGGAGGCCGTTCAAATGAGCAGTTCTTC.

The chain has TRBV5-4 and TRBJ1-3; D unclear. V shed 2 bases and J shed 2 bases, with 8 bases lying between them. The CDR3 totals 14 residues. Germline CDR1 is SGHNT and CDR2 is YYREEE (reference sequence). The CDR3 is CASSLSSTGNTIYF. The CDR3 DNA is TGTGCCAGCAGCTTATCGAGCACTGGAAACACCATATATTTT.

The CDR3 bases are TGTGCCAGTACCGACAGGGGGAGACTCGATGAGCAGTTCTTC. Amino acids: CASTDRGRLDEQFF. The gene calls are TRBV19 and TRBJ2-1; 9 bases are a match to TRBD1. V was pared by 7 bases and J by 8 bases, with 9 bases of the junction left unmatched. This CDR3 region has 14 residues. CDR1 is LNHDA and CDR2 is SQIVND in the germline V gene (reference sequence).

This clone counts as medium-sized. This chain's CDR3 is CASRGDRYQPQHF. CDR3 DNA: TGTGCCAGCAGGGGGGACAGATATCAGCCCCAGCATTTT. This chain joins TRBV12-3 or TRBV12-4 and TRBJ1-5; TRBD1 agrees at 7 bases. V shed 6 bases, J shed 5 bases, and the junction held 4 bases outside the gene matches. CDR3 length: 13 residues.

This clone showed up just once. CDR3 amino acids: CASSHRTDIYYEQYF. The CDR3 DNA reads TGTGCCAGCAGCCATCGGACGGATATTTACTACGAGCAGTACTTC. The chain carries TRBV7-9 and TRBJ2-7; no firm D call. Looked up from germline, CDR1 is SEHNR and CDR2 is FQNEAQ (reference sequence). Trimming stripped 5 bases from V and 3 bases from J, with 17 bases between. The CDR3 is 15 amino acids.

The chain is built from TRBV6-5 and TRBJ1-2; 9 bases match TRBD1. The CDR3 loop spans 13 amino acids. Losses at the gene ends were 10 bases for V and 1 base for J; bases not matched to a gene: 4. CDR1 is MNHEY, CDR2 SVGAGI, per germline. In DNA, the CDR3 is TGTGCCAATGGGGACAGGGTTAACTATGGCTACACCTTC. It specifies CANGDRVNYGYTF.

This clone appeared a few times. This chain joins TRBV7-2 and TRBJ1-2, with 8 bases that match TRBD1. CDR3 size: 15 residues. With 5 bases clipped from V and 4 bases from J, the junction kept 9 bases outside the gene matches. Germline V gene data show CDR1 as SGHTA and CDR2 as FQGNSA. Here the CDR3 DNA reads TGTGCCAGCAGCCCCGGGACAGGATGGGCCTATGGCTACACCTTC. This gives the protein CASSPGTGWAYGYTF.

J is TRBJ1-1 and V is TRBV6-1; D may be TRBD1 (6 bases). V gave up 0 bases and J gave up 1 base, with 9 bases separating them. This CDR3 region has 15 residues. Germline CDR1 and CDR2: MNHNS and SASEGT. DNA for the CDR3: TGTGCCAGCAGTGAAGCGGGACACACGAACACTGAAGCTTTCTTT. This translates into CASSEAGHTNTEAFF.

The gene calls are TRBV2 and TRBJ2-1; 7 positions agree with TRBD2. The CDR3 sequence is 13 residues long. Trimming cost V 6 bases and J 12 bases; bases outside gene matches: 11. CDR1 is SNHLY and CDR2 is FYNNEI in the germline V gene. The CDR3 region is CASRSGALLGQFF. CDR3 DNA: TGTGCCAGCAGAAGCGGGGCCCTATTAGGGCAGTTCTTC.

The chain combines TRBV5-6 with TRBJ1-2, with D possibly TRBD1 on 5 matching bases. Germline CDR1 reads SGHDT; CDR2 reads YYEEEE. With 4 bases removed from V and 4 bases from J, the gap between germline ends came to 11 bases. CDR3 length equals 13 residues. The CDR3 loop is CASSLRGAYGYTF. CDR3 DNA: TGTGCCAGCAGCCTAAGGGGCGCCTATGGCTACACCTTC.

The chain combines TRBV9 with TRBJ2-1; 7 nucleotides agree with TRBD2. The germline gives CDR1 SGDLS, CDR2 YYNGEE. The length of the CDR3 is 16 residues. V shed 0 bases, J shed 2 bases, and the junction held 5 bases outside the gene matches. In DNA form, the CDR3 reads TGTGCCAGCAGCGTAGGCCCTAGCGGAACCTACAATGAGCAGTTCTTC. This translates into CASSVGPSGTYNEQFF.

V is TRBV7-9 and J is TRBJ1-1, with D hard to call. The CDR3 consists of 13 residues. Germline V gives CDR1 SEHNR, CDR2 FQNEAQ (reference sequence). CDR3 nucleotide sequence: TGTGTCGTATCGGTAAGGGCGAACACTGAAGCTTTCTTT. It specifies CVVSVRANTEAFF. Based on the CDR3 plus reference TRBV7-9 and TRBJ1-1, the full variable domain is DTGVSQNPRHKITKRGQNVTFRCDPISEHNRLYWYRQTLGQGPEFLTYFQNEAQLEKSRLLSDRFSAERPKGSFSTLEIQRTEQGDSAMYLCVVSVRANTEAFFGQGTRLTVV.

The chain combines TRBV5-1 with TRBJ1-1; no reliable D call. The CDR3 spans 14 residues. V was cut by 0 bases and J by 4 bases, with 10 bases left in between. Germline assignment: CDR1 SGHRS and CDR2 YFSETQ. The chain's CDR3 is CASSLAAQSTEAFF. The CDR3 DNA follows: TGCGCCAGCAGCTTGGCCGCCCAGTCCACTGAAGCTTTCTTT.

CDR3 DNA: TGTGCCAGCAGCTCGTGGGGGAGCGGGAGGAACGAGCAGTACTTC. This gives the protein CASSSWGSGRNEQYF. This chain links TRBV11-2 with TRBJ2-7; 9 bases line up with TRBD2. Germline CDR1 and CDR2: SGHAT and FQNNGV. Germline trimming cut 4 bases from V and 5 bases from J; bases unmatched to any gene: 9. The CDR3 covers 15 residues. Looking up the rest from reference TRBV11-2 and TRBJ2-7 gives the full variable domain: EAGVAQSPRYKIIEKRQSVAFWCNPISGHATLYWYQQILGQGPKLLIQFQNNGVVDDSQLPKDRFSAERLKGVDSTLKIQPAKLEDSAVYLCASSSWGSGRNEQYFGPGTRLTVT.

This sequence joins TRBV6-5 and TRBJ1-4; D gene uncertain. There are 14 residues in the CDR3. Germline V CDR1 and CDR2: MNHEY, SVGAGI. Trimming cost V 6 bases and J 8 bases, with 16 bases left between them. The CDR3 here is CASRTTGDSEKLFF. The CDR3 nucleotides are TGTGCCAGCAGAACGACCGGCGATTCCGAAAAACTGTTTTTT.

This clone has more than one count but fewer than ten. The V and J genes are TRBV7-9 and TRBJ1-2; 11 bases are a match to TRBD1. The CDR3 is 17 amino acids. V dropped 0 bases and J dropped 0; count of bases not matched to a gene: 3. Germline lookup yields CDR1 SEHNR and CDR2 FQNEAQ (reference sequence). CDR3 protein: CASSLAGGQGANYGYTF. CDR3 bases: TGTGCCAGCAGCTTAGCGGGGGGACAGGGGGCTAACTATGGCTACACCTTC.

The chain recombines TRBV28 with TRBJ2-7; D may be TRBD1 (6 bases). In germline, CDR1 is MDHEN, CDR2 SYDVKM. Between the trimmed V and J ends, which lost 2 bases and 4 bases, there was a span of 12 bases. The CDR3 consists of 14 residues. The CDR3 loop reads CASSLPDSLYEQYF. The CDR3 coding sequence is TGTGCCAGCAGTTTACCGGACAGTCTATACGAGCAGTACTTC. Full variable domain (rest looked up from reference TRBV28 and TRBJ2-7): DVKVTQSSRYLVKRTGEKVFLECVQDMDHENMFWYRQDPGLGLRLIYFSYDVKMKEKGDIPEGYSVSREKKERFSLILESASTNQTSMYLCASSLPDSLYEQYFGPGTRLTVT.

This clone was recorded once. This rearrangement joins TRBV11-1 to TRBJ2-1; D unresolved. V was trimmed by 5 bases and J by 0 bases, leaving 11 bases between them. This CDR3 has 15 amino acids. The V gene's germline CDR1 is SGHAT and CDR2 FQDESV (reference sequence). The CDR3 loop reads CASSQARTSYNEQFF. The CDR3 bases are TGTGCCAGCAGCCAGGCACGGACCTCCTACAATGAGCAGTTCTTC.

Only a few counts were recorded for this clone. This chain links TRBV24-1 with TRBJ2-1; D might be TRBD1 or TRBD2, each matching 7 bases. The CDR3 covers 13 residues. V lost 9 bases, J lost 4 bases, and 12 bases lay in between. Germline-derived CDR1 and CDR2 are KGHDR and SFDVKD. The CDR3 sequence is CATSQGGYNEQFF. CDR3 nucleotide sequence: TGTGCCACCTCCCAGGGGGGGTACAATGAGCAGTTCTTC.

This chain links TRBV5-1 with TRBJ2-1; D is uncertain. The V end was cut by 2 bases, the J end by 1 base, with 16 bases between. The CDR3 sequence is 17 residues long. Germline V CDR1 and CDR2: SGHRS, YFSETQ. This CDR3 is CASSLRPYPVSYNEQFF. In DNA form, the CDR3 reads TGCGCCAGCAGCTTACGGCCTTACCCCGTATCCTACAATGAGCAGTTCTTC.